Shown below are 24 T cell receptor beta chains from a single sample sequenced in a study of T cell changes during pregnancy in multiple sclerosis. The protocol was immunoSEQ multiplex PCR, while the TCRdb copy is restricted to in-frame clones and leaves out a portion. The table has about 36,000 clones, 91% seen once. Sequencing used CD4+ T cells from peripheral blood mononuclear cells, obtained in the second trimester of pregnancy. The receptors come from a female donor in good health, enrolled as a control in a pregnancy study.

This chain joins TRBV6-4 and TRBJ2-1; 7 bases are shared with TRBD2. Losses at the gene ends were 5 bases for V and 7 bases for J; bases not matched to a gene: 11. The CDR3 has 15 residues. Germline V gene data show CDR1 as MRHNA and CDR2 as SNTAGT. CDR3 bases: TGTGCCAGCAGTTTAAGCGGGGACGGGCGGAATGAGCAGTTCTTC. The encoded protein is CASSLSGDGRNEQFF.

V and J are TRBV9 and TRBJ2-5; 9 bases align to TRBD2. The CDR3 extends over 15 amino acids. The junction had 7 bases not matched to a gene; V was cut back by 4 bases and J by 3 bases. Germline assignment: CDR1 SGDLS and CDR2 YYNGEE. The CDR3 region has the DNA TGTGCCAGCAGCTCCGGCGGGAGGGTTGAAGAGACCCAGTACTTC. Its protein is CASSSGGRVEETQYF.

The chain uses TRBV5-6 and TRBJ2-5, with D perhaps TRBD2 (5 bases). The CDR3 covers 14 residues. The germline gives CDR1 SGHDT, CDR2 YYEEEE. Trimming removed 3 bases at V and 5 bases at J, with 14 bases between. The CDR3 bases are TGTGCCAGCAGCTATGGAATACGAGGGGAGACCCAGTACTTC. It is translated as CASSYGIRGETQYF. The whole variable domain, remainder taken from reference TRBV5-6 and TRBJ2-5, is DAGVTQSPTHLIKTRGQQVTLRCSPKSGHDTVSWYQQALGQGPQFIFQYYEEEERQRGNFPDRFSGHQFPNYSSELNVNALLLGDSALYLCASSYGIRGETQYFGPGTRLLVL.

The CDR3 nucleotides are TGTGCCAGCAGTTATTGGACTAGCGGATACAATGAGCAGTTCTTC. Protein: CASSYWTSGYNEQFF. The rearrangement joins TRBV27 to TRBJ2-1, with 10 bases aligning to TRBD2. V was pared by 4 bases and J by 4 bases, with 4 bases of the junction left unmatched. Germline CDR1 is MNHEY and CDR2 is SMNVEV (reference sequence). CDR3 length equals 15 residues.

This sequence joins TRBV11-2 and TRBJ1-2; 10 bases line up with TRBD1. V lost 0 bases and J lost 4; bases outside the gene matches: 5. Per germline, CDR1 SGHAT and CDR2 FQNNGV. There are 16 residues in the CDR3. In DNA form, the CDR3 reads TGTGCCAGCAGCTTAGATCGCCGGGACAGGGGCTATGGCTACACCTTC. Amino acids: CASSLDRRDRGYGYTF. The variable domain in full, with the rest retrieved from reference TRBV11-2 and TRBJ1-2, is EAGVAQSPRYKIIEKRQSVAFWCNPISGHATLYWYQQILGQGPKLLIQFQNNGVVDDSQLPKDRFSAERLKGVDSTLKIQPAKLEDSAVYLCASSLDRRDRGYGYTFGSGTRLTVV.

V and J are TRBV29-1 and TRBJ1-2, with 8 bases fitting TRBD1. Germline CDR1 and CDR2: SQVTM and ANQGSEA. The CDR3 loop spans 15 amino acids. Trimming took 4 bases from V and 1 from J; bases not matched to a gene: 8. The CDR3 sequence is CSVGYRGISNYGYTF. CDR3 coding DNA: TGCAGCGTTGGTTACAGGGGGATAAGTAACTATGGCTACACCTTC.

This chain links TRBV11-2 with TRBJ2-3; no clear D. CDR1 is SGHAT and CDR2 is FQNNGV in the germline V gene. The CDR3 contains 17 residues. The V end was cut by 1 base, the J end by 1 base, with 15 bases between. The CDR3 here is CASSLVTSSRGTDTQYF. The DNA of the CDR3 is TGTGCCAGCAGCTTAGTTACGTCCTCCCGGGGCACAGATACGCAGTATTTT.

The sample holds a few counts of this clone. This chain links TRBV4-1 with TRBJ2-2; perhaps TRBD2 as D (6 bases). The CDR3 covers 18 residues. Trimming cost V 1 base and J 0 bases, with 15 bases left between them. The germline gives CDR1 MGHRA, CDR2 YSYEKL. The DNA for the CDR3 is TGCGCCAGCAGCCAAGGCCGACTAGGGCGGGCGAACACCGGGGAGCTGTTTTTT. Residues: CASSQGRLGRANTGELFF.

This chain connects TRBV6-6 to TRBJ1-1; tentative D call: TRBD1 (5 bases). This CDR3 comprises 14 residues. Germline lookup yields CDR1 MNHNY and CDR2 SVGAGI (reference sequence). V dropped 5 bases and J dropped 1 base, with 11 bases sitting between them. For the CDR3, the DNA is TGTGCCAGCAGTAAAGGGGCGCGGAACACTGAAGCTTTCTTT. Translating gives CASSKGARNTEAFF.

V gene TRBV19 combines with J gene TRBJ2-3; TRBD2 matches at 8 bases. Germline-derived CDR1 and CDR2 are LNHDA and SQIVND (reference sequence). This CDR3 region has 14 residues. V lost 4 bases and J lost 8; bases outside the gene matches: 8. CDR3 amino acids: CASSKGGRFGTQYF. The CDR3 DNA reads TGTGCCAGTAGTAAGGGCGGGAGGTTCGGTACGCAGTATTTT.

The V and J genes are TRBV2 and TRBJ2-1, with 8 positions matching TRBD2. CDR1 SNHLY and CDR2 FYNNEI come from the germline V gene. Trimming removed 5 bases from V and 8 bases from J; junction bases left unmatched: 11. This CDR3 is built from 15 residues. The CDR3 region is CASSSTAGVRDEQFF. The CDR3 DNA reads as TGTGCCAGCAGTAGTACAGCGGGAGTCCGCGATGAGCAGTTCTTC. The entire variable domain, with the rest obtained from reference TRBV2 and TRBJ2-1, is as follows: EPEVTQTPSHQVTQMGQEVILRCVPISNHLYFYWYRQILGQKVEFLVSFYNNEISEKSEIFDDQFSVERPDGSNFTLKIRSTKLEDSAMYFCASSSTAGVRDEQFFGPGTRLTVL.

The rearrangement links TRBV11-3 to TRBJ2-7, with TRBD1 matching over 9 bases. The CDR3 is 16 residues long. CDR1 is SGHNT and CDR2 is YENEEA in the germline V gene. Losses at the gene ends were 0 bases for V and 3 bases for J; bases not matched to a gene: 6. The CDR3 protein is CASSLDKGQGGYEQYF. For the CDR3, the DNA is TGTGCCAGCAGCTTAGATAAGGGACAGGGAGGCTACGAGCAGTACTTC.

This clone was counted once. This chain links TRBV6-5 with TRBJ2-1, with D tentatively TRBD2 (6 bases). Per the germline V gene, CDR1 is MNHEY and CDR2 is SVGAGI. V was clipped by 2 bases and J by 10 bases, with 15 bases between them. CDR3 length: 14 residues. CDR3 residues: CASSYRGTPREQFF. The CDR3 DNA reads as TGTGCCAGCAGTTACCGGGGGACGCCACGGGAGCAGTTCTTC.

CDR3 bases: TGTGCCAGCAGCTTATTAGCTGTTGGCTACACCTTC. This codes for CASSLLAVGYTF. The chain carries TRBV7-9 and TRBJ1-2; the D is unclear. This CDR3 is built from 12 residues. V lost 2 bases to trimming and J lost 7 bases, with 8 bases between them. Germline CDR1 SEHNR, CDR2 FQNEAQ (reference sequence).

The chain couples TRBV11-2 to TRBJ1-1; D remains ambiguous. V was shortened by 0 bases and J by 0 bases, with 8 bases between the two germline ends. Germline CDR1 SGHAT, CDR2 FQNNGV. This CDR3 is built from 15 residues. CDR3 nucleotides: TGTGCCAGCAGCTTAGACCCAGTTATGAACACTGAAGCTTTCTTT. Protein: CASSLDPVMNTEAFF.

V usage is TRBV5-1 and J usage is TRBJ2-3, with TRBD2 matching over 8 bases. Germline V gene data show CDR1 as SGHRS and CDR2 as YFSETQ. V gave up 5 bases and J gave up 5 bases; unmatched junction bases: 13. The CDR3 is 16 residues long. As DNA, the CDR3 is TGCGCCAGCAGTAAGAGCGGCGGGAGGAACAAAGATACGCAGTATTTT. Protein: CASSKSGGRNKDTQYF.

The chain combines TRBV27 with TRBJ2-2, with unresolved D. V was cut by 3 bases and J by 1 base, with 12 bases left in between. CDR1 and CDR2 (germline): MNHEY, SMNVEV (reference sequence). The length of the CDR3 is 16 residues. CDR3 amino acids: CASSLALERNTGELFF. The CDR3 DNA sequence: TGTGCCAGCAGTTTGGCTCTCGAGCGGAACACCGGGGAGCTGTTTTTT.

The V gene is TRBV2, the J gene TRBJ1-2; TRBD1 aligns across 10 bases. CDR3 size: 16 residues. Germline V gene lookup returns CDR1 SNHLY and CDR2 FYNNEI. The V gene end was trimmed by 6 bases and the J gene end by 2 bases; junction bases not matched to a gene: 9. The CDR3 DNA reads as TGTGCCAGCAGCGCCGGGACAGGGGCGGTAAACTATGGCTACACCTTC. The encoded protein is CASSAGTGAVNYGYTF.

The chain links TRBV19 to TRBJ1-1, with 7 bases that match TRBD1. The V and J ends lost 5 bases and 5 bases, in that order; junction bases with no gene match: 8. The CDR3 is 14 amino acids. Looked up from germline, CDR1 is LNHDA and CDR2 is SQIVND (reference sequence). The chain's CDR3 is CASSVTGVGTEAFF. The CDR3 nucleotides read TGTGCCAGTAGTGTAACAGGGGTGGGGACTGAAGCTTTCTTT. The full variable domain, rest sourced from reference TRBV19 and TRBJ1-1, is DGGITQSPKYLFRKEGQNVTLSCEQNLNHDAMYWYRQDPGQGLRLIYYSQIVNDFQKGDIAEGYSVSREKKESFPLTVTSAQKNPTAFYLCASSVTGVGTEAFFGQGTRLTVV.

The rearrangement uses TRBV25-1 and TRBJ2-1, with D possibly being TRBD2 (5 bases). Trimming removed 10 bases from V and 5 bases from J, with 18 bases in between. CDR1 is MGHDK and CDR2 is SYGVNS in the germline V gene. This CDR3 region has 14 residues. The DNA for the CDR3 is TGTGCCACCATGGGAGTGGGGTTTAACAATGAGCAGTTCTTC. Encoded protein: CATMGVGFNNEQFF.

The CDR3 DNA reads TGCAGTGCCCCTAGCGGTAATGAGCAGTTCTTC. Amino acids: CSAPSGNEQFF. V usage is TRBV20-1 and J usage is TRBJ2-1; the match to TRBD2 covers 7 bases. The CDR3 totals 11 residues. The J segment lost 7 bases and the V segment lost 6 bases, leaving 3 bases of the junction unmatched. From germline, CDR1 is DFQATT and CDR2 SNEGSKA (reference sequence).

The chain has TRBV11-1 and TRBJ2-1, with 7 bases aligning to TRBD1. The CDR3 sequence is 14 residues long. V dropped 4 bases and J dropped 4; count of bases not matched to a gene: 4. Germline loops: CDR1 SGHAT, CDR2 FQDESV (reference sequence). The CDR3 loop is CASSSGGDYNEQFF. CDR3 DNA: TGTGCCAGCAGCTCAGGGGGAGATTACAATGAGCAGTTCTTC.

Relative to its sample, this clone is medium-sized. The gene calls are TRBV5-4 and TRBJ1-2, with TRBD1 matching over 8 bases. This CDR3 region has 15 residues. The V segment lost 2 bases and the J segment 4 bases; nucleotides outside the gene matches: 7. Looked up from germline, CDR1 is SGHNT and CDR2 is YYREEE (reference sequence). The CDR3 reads CASSFPGQGVYGYTF. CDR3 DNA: TGTGCCAGCAGCTTCCCCGGACAGGGAGTCTATGGCTACACCTTC.

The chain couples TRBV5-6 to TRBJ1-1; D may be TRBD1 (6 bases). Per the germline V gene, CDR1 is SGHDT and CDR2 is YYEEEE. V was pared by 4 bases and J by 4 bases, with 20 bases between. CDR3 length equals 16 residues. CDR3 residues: CASSPIEPDRPTEAFF. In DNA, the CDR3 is TGTGCCAGCAGCCCTATAGAACCAGACAGGCCCACTGAAGCTTTCTTT.